The T cell receptor beta chain under discussion was sequenced for a study of cytomegalovirus exposure and HLA in healthy donors. General study results and limits: TCR clusters originating in the first cohort tended to co-occur in the roughly 110 validation repertoires, according to a later analysis. The investigators catalogued 160 or so TCR beta chains as cytomegalovirus-associated. Rare TCR sequences dominated, though some public TCRs recurred in many donors.

With respect to this clone: Antigen specificity is unknown.

Some clones are missing from TCRdb's copy, which holds only in-frame ones; the method was immunoSEQ multiplex PCR. The table records under 300,000 clones, 90% of them present only once. From germline, CDR1 is SGHAT and CDR2 FQDESV (reference sequence). With V trimmed by 0 bases and J by 4 bases, 5 bases remained unmatched. CDR3 length: 15 residues. The TCR originated in a woman younger than 35 in good health and CMV-seronegative. The chain carries TRBV11-1 and TRBJ2-7; TRBD1 aligns across 8 bases. Specimen: PBMCs. CDR3: CASSLARTGLYEQYF. For the CDR3, the DNA is TGTGCCAGCAGCTTAGCGCGGACAGGGCTTTACGAGCAGTACTTC.